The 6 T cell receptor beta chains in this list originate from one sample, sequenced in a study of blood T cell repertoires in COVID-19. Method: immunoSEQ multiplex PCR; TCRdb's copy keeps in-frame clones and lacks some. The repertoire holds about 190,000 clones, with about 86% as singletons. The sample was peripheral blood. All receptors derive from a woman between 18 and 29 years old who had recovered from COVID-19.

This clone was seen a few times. DNA of the CDR3: TGTGCCAGCAGCTTAGGCGGGGCTGGAACTATGGGCTACACCTTC. This encodes CASSLGGAGTMGYTF. This chain joins TRBV7-9 and TRBJ1-2; D perhaps matches TRBD1 (5 bases). V lost 1 base to trimming and J lost 8 bases, with 17 bases between them. This CDR3 is 15 amino acids long. Germline-derived CDR1 and CDR2 are SEHNR and FQNEAQ (reference sequence).

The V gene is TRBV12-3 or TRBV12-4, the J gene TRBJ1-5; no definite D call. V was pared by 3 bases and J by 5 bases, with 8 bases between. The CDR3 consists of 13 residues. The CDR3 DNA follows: TGTGCCAGCAGTTTGTCGCGGTATCAGCCCCAGCATTTT. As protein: CASSLSRYQPQHF.

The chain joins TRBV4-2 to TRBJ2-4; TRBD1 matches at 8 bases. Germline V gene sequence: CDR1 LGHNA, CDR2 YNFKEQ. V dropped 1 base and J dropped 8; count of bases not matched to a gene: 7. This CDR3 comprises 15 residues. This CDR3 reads CASSQVYRGEDIQYF. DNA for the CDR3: TGTGCCAGCAGCCAAGTTTACAGGGGGGAGGACATTCAGTACTTC.

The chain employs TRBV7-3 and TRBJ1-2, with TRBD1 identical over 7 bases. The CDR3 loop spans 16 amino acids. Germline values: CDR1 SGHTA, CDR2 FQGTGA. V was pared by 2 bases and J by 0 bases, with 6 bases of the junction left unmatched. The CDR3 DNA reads TGTGCCAGCAGCTTAGGCGGGACAGCCGCTAACTATGGCTACACCTTC. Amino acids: CASSLGGTAANYGYTF.

This CDR3 is CASSLPRRAGDTGELFF. DNA for the CDR3: TGTGCCAGCAGTTTACCCAGGCGGGCAGGGGACACCGGGGAGCTGTTTTTT. The rearrangement uses TRBV28 and TRBJ2-2; the D gene is possibly TRBD1 (6 bases). With 2 bases removed from V and 3 bases from J, the gap between germline ends came to 16 bases. The CDR3 covers 17 residues. Germline-derived CDR1 and CDR2 are MDHEN and SYDVKM. The full variable domain, completed using reference TRBV28 and TRBJ2-2, is DVKVTQSSRYLVKRTGEKVFLECVQDMDHENMFWYRQDPGLGLRLIYFSYDVKMKEKGDIPEGYSVSREKKERFSLILESASTNQTSMYLCASSLPRRAGDTGELFFGEGSRLTVL.

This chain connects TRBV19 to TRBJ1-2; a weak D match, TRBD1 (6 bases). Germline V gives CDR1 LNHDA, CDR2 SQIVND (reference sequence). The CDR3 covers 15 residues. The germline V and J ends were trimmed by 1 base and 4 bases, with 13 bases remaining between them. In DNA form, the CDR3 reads TGTGCCAGTAGTATAGGGATAAGGACAGCCTATGGCTACACCTTC. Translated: CASSIGIRTAYGYTF.